Each of the 2 T cell receptor beta chains below was sequenced from the same sample in a study of follicular helper T cells after annual influenza vaccination. Clones were read by immunoSEQ multiplex PCR, and TCRdb kept only the in-frame ones, dropping some. In the table there are about 10,000 clones, about four fifths of which are singletons. Time point indicated: 2014-2015 season, 7 days after vaccination. Sequenced material: CXCR5- memory CD4+ T cells sorted from blood, taken 7 days after influenza vaccination. These receptor sequences come from an adult who received the influenza vaccine.

The CDR3 coding sequence is TGCGCCAGCAGCCAAGATATGGGGAGCAACTATGGCTACACCTTC. Encoded protein: CASSQDMGSNYGYTF. J is TRBJ1-2 and V is TRBV4-1; D uncertain. The CDR3 consists of 15 residues. CDR1 is MGHRA, CDR2 YSYEKL, per germline. The V end lost 0 bases, the J end lost 2 bases, and 10 bases lay between the germline ends.

The chain combines TRBV9 with TRBJ2-3, with TRBD2 matching over 13 bases. The CDR3 is 17 amino acids. Looked up from germline, CDR1 is SGDLS and CDR2 is YYNGEE. The V and J ends lost 0 bases and 1 base, in that order; junction bases with no gene match: 2. CDR3 sequence (DNA): TGTGCCAGCAGCGTAGGGGGACTAGCGGGGCGCACAGATACGCAGTATTTT. Translated, it gives CASSVGGLAGRTDTQYF.